This T cell receptor (beta chain) derives from a study of glioma-infiltrating T cells. The CDR3 extends over 15 amino acids. With V trimmed by 5 bases and J by 3 bases, 5 bases remained unmatched. TCR alpha and beta CDR3 regions were amplified from RNA using iRepertoire nested multiplex PCR. TCRdb used MiXCR to reprocess the multiplex PCR reads, holding one entry per CDR3 protein. Of about 400,000 distinct CDR3 sequences in the sample, less than 50% were seen once. The TCR sequence derives from a human donor with low-grade glioma or glioblastoma, undergoing nonglioma brain surgery, or in good health (not recorded which). Sequencing input: glioma tissue, nonneoplastic brain tissue, or PBMCs (not recorded which). V usage is TRBV12-3 or TRBV12-4 and J usage is TRBJ1-4, with 8 bases identical to TRBD1. The CDR3 loop is CASSATGGANEKLFF. CDR3 DNA: TGTGCCAGCAGTGCAACAGGGGGGGCTAATGAAAAACTGTTTTTT.